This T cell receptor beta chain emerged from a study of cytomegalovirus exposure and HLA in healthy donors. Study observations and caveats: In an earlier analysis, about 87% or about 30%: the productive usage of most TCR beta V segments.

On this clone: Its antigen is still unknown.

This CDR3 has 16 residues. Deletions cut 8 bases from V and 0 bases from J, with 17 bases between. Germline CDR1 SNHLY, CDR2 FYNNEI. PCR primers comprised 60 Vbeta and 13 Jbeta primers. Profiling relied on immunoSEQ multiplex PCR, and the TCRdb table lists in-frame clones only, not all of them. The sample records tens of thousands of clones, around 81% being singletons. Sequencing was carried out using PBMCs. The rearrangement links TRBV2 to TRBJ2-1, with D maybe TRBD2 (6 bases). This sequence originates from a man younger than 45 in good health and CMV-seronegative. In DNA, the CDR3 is TGTGCCAGCCCCTCGACGGGACTGGGCTCCTACAATGAGCAGTTCTTC. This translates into CASPSTGLGSYNEQFF.